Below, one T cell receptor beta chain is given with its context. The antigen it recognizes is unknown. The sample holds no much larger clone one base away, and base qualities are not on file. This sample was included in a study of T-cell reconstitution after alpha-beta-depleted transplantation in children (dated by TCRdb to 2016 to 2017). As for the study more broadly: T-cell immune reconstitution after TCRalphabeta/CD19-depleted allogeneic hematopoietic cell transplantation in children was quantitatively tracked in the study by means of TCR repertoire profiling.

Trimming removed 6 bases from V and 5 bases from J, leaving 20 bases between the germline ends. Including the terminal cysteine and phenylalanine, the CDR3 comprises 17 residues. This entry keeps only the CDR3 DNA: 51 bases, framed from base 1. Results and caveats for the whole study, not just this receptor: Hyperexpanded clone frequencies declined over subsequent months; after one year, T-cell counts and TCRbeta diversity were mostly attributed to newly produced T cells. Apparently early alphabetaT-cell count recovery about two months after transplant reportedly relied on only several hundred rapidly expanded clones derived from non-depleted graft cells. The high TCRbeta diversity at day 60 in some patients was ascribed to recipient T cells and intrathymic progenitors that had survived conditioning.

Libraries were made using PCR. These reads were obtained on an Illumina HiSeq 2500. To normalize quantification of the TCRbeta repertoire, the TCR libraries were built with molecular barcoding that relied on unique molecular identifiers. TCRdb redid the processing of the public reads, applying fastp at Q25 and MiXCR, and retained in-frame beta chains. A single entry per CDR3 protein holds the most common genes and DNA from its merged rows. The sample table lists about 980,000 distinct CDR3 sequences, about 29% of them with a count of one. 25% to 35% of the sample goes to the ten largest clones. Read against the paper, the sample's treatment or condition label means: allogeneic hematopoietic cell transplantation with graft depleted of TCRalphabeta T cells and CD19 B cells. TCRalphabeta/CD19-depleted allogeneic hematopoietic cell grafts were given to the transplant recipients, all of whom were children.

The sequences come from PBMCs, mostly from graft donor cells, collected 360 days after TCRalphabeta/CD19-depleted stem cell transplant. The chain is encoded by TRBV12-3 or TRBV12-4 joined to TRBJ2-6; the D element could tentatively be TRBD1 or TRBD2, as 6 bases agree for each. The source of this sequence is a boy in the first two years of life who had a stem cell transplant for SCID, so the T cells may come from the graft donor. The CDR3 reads CASSSGDLAPWANVLTF. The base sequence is TGTGCCAGCAGCTCAGGGGACTTAGCCCCCTGGGCCAACGTCCTGACTTTC.